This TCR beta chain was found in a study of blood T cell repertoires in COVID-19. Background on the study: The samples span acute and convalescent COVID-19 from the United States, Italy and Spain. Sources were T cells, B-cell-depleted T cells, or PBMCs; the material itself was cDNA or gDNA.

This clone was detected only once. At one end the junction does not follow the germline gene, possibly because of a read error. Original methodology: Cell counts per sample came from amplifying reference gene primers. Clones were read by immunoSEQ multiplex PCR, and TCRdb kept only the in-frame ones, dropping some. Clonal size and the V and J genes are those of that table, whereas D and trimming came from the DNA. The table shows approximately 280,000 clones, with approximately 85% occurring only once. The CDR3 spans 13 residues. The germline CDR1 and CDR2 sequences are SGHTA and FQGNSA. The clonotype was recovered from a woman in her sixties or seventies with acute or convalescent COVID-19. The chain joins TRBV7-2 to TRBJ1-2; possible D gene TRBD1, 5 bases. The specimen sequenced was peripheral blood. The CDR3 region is CASSLVIDSRLIF. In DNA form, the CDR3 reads TGTGCCAGCAGCTTAGTAATAGACAGTCGACTTATCTTC.